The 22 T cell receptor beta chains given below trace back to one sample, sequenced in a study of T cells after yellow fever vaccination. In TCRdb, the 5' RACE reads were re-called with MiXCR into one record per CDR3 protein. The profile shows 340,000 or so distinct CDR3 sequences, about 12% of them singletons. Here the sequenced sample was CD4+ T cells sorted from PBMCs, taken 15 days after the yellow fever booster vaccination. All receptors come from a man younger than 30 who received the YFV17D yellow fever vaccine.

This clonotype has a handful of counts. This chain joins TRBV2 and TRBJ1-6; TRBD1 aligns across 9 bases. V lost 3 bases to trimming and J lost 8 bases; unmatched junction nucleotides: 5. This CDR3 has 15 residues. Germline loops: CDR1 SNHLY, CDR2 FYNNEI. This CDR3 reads CASSDGTGGYSPLHF. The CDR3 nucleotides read TGTGCCAGCAGTGATGGAACAGGGGGCTATTCACCCCTCCACTTT.

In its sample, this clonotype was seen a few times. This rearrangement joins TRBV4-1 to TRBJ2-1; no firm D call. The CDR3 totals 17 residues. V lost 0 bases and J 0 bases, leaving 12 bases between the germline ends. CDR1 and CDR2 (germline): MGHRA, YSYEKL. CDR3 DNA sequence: TGCGCCAGCAGCCAAGAGGTGGGCGTGGGCTCCTACAATGAGCAGTTCTTC. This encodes CASSQEVGVGSYNEQFF.

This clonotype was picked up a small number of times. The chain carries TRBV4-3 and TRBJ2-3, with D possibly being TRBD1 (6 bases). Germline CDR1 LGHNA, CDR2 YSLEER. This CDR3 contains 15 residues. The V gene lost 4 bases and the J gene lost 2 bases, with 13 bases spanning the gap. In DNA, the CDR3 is TGCGCCAGCAGCCCGACAGGACTGGCCACAGATACGCAGTATTTT. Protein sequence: CASSPTGLATDTQYF.

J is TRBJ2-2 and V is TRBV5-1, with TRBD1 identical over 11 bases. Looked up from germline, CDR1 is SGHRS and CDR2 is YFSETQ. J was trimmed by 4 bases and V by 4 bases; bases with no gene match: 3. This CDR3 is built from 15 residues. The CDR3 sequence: CASSPDRGLTGELFF. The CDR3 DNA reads TGCGCCAGCAGCCCGGACAGGGGGCTCACCGGGGAGCTGTTTTTT. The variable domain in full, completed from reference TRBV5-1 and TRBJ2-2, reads KAGVTQTPRYLIKTRGQQVTLSCSPISGHRSVSWYQQTPGQGLQFLFEYFSETQRNKGNFPGRFSGRQFSNSRSEMNVSTLELGDSALYLCASSPDRGLTGELFFGEGSRLTVL.

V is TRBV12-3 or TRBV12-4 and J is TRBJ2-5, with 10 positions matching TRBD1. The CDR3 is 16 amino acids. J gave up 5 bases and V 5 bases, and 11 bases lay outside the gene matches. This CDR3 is CASSARQGAQGETQYF. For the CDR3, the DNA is TGTGCCAGCAGTGCTCGACAGGGGGCGCAGGGGGAGACCCAGTACTTC.

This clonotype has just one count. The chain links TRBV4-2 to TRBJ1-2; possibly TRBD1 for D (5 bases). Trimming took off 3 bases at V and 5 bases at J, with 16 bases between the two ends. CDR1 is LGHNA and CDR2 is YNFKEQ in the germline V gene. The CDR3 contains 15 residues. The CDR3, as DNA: TGTGCCAGCAGCCAGCCCGCGGGACCTCGGTATGGCTACACCTTC. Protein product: CASSQPAGPRYGYTF.

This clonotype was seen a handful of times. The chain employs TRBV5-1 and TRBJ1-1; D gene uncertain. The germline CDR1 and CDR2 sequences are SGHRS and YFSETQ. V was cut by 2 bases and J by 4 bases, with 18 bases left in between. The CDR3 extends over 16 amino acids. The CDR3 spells CASSFTGTGAGTEAFF. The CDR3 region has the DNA TGCGCCAGCAGCTTTACGGGTACTGGAGCCGGCACTGAAGCTTTCTTT.

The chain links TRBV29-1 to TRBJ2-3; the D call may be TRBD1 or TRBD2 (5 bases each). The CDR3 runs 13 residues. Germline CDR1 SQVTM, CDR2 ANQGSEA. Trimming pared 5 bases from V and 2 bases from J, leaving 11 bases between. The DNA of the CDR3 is TGCAGCGTTAGCCGGGACCTCACAGATACGCAGTATTTT. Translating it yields CSVSRDLTDTQYF.

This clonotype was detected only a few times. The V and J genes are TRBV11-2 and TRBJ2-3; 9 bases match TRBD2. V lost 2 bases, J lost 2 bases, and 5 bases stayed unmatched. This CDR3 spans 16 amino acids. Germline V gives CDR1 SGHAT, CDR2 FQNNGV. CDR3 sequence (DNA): TGTGCCAGCAGCTTAAATCCTAGCGGGGTCACAGATACGCAGTATTTT. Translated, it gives CASSLNPSGVTDTQYF.

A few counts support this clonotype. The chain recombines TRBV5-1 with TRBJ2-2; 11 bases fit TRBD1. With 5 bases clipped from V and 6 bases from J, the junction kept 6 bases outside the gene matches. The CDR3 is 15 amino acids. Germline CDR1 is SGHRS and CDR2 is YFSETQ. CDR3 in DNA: TGCGCCAGCAGTCCCGGGACAGGGGGTTCCGGGGAGCTGTTTTTT. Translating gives CASSPGTGGSGELFF.

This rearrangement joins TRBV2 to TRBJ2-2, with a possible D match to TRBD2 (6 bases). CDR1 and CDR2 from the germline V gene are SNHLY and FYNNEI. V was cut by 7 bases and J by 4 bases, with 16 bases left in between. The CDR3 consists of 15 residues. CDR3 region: CASKVGGGVTGELFF. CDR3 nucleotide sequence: TGTGCCAGCAAGGTCGGTGGAGGGGTCACCGGGGAGCTGTTTTTT.

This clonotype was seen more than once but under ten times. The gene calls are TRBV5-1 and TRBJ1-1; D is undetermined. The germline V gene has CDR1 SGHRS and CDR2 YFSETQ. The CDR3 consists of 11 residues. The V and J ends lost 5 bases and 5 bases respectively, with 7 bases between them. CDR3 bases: TGCGCCAGCAGGAGGGAGACTGAAGCTTTCTTT. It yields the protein CASRRETEAFF.

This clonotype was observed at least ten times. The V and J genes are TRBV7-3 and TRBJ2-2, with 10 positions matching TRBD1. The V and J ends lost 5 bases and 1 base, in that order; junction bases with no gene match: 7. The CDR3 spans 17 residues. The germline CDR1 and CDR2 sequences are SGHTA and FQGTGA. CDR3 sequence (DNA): TGTGCCAGCAGCCCCTACCGGGACAGGGGGAACACCGGGGAGCTGTTTTTT. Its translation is CASSPYRDRGNTGELFF.

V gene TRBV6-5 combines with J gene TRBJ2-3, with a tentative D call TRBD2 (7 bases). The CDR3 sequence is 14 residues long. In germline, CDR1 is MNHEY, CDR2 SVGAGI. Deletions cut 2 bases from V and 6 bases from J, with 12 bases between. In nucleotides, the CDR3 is TGTGCCAGCAGTTACCGGGGGGCCACGGATACGCAGTATTTT. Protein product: CASSYRGATDTQYF.

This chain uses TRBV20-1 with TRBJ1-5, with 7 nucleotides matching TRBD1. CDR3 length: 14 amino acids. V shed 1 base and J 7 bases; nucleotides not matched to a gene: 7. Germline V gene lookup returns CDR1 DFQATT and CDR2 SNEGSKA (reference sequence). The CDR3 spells CSARAGGREQPQHF. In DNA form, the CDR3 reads TGCAGTGCTAGAGCAGGGGGGAGAGAACAGCCCCAGCATTTT.

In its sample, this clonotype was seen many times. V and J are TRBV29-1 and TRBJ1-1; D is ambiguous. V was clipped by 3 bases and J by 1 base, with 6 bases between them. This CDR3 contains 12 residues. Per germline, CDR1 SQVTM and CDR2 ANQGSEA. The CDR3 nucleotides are TGCAGCGTTGATTCACAGAACACTGAAGCTTTCTTT. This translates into CSVDSQNTEAFF.

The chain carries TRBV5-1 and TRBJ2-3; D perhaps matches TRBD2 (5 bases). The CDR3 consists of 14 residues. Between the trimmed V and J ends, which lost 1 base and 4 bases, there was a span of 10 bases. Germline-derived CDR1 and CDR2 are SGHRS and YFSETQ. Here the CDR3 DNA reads TGCGCCAGCAGCTTGTTCGACTATGCAGATACGCAGTATTTT. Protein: CASSLFDYADTQYF.

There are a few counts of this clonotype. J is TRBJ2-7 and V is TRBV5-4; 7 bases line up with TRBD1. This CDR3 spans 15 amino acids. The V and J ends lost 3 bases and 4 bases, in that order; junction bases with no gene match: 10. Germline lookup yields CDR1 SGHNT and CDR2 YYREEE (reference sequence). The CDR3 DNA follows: TGTGCCAGCAGCTCCGGAGGACAGGTCCTATACGAGCAGTACGTC. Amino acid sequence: CASSSGGQVLYEQYV.

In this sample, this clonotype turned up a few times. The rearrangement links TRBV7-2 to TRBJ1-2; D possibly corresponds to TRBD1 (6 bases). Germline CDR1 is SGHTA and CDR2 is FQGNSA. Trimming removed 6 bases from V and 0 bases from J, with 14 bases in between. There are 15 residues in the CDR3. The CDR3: CASRHGGGSNYGYTF. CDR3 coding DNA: TGTGCCAGCAGGCACGGCGGGGGCTCTAACTATGGCTACACCTTC.

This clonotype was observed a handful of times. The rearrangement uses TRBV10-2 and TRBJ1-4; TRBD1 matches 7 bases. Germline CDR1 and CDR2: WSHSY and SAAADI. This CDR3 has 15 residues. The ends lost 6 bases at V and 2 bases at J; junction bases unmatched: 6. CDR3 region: CASSHPGQTNEKLFF. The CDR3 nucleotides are TGCGCCAGCAGCCACCCGGGACAGACTAATGAAAAACTGTTTTTT.

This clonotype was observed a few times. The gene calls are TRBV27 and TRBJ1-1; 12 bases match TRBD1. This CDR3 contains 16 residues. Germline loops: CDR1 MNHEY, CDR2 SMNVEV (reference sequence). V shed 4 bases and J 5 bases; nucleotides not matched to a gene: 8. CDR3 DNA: TGTGCCAGCAGTTCCGGGACAGGGGGCGCGAGGACTGAAGCTTTCTTT. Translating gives CASSSGTGGARTEAFF.

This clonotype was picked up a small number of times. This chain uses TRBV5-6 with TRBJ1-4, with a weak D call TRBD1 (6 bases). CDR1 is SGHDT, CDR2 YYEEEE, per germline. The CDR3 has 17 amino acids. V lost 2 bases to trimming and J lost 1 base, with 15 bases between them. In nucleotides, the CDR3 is TGTGCCAGCAGCTTACAGGGCAATTGGATAACTAATGAAAAACTGTTTTTT. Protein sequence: CASSLQGNWITNEKLFF. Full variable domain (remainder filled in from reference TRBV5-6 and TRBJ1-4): DAGVTQSPTHLIKTRGQQVTLRCSPKSGHDTVSWYQQALGQGPQFIFQYYEEEERQRGNFPDRFSGHQFPNYSSELNVNALLLGDSALYLCASSLQGNWITNEKLFFGSGTQLSVL.